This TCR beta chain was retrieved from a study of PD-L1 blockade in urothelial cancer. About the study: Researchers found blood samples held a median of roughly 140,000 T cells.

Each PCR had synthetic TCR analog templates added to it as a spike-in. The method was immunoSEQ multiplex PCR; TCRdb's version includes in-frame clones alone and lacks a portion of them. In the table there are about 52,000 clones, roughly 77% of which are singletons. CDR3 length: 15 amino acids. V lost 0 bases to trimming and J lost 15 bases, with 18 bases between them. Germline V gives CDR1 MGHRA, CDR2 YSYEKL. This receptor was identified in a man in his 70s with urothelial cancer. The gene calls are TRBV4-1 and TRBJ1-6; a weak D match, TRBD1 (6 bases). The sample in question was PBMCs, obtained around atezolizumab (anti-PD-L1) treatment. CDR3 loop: CASSQDHRVQNLLHF. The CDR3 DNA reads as TGCGCCAGCAGCCAAGATCACAGGGTCCAGAATCTCCTCCACTTT.